This T cell receptor (beta chain) derives from a study of cytomegalovirus exposure and HLA in healthy donors. As for this clone: Its antigen is still unknown.

Assay: immunoSEQ multiplex PCR; the TCRdb copy retains only in-frame clones and omits some. Among approximately 80,000 clones listed, roughly 93% were seen once. The study, taken as a whole, reports: Three of the chains that were CMV-associated were confirmed in vitro to be specific for CMV antigens. Later, an analysis found that TCR clusters from the first cohort tended to co-occur in the 130 or so validation repertoires.

V was trimmed by 5 bases and J by 5 bases, leaving 13 bases between them. The CDR3 loop spans 13 amino acids. The germline CDR1 and CDR2 sequences are SEHNR and FQNEAQ (reference sequence). This clonotype was sampled from a woman aged 30 to 39 in good health and CMV-seronegative. V is TRBV7-9 and J is TRBJ2-7; D is uncertain. The sample was PBMCs. As DNA, the CDR3 is TGTGCCAGCAGCCCACCTGACTTTGACGAGCAGTACTTC. It specifies CASSPPDFDEQYF. Complete variable domain (other parts from reference TRBV7-9 and TRBJ2-7): DTGVSQNPRHKITKRGQNVTFRCDPISEHNRLYWYRQTLGQGPEFLTYFQNEAQLEKSRLLSDRFSAERPKGSFSTLEIQRTEQGDSAMYLCASSPPDFDEQYFGPGTRLTVT.